The 16 T cell receptor beta chains below were found in one sample sequenced in a study of T cells after yellow fever vaccination. TCRdb reprocessed the 5' RACE reads with MiXCR, giving one entry per CDR3 protein. The sample shows 300,000 to 450,000 distinct CDR3 sequences, around 8.1% of them seen only once. Sequencing was performed on PBMCs, taken 35 to 50 days after the first yellow fever vaccination. The receptors originated from a man aged 18 to 29 who received the YFV17D yellow fever vaccine.

The chain has TRBV9 and TRBJ2-5; no reliable D call. Trimming pared 2 bases from V and 7 bases from J, leaving 6 bases between. This CDR3 region has 11 residues. Germline V CDR1 and CDR2: SGDLS, YYNGEE. Here the CDR3 reads CASSVGWTQYF. For the CDR3, the DNA is TGTGCCAGCAGCGTGGGCTGGACCCAGTACTTC.

This clonotype has only a few counts. The chain recombines TRBV12-3 or TRBV12-4 with TRBJ1-3, with D uncertain. The CDR3 is made up of 16 amino acids. V was cut by 0 bases and J by 0 bases, with 9 bases left in between. CDR3 protein: CASSLAGRYSGNTIYF. The CDR3 region has the DNA TGTGCCAGCAGTTTAGCGGGCAGATACTCTGGAAACACCATATATTTT.

This clonotype showed up just a few times. The chain combines TRBV6-2 or TRBV6-3 with TRBJ2-4, with 9 bases that match TRBD1. V was pared by 5 bases and J by 2 bases, with 7 bases of the junction left unmatched. This CDR3 region has 16 residues. The germline gives CDR1 MNHEY, CDR2 SVGEGT. The chain's CDR3 is CASSAGTGRPKNIQYF. DNA for the CDR3: TGTGCCAGCAGTGCCGGGACAGGGAGGCCCAAAAACATTCAGTACTTC.

This rearrangement joins TRBV6-1 to TRBJ2-5; 12 bases map to TRBD2. Germline V gene data show CDR1 as MNHNS and CDR2 as SASEGT. The CDR3 spans 15 residues. V lost 5 bases and J lost 5; bases outside the gene matches: 6. CDR3 protein: CASSSASGGAETQYF. CDR3 coding DNA: TGTGCCAGCAGTAGCGCTAGCGGGGGGGCTGAGACCCAGTACTTC.

This clonotype was observed a few times. The rearrangement joins TRBV5-1 to TRBJ2-5, with a weak D call TRBD1 (6 bases). The CDR3 consists of 15 residues. Trimming removed 0 bases from V and 2 bases from J, with 11 bases in between. CDR1 is SGHRS and CDR2 is YFSETQ in the germline V gene. The CDR3: CASSLGDRTQETQYF. The CDR3, as DNA: TGCGCCAGCAGCTTGGGCGACAGGACGCAAGAGACCCAGTACTTC.

The sample holds a few counts of this clonotype. The chain carries TRBV7-9 and TRBJ1-2; possible D gene TRBD1, 6 bases. The CDR3 totals 15 residues. Trimming cost V 3 bases and J 2 bases, with 13 bases left between them. Looked up from germline, CDR1 is SEHNR and CDR2 is FQNEAQ (reference sequence). The CDR3 is CASSLTEGQNYGYTF. Here the CDR3 DNA reads TGTGCCAGCAGCTTGACCGAAGGACAGAACTATGGCTACACCTTC.

At least ten counts were recorded for this clonotype. V and J are TRBV7-2 and TRBJ2-7; D is uncertain. Trimming took 3 bases from V and 1 from J, leaving 13 bases between them. Germline V CDR1 and CDR2: SGHTA, FQGNSA. CDR3 length: 15 residues. DNA for the CDR3: TGTGCCAGCAGCTTCTCCGGTGGCCATTCCTACGAGCAGTACTTC. Encoded protein: CASSFSGGHSYEQYF.

The chain uses TRBV4-1 and TRBJ2-7; 7 positions match TRBD1. Trimming at V came to 3 bases and at J to 4 bases, leaving 9 bases not matched to a gene. Germline-derived CDR1 and CDR2 are MGHRA and YSYEKL. There are 15 residues in the CDR3. DNA for the CDR3: TGCGCCAGCAGCCAGAGAGGGGGCGTTATGTACGAGCAGTACTTC. Protein sequence: CASSQRGGVMYEQYF.

This clonotype was picked up a small number of times. The rearrangement joins TRBV6-9 to TRBJ1-2; maybe TRBD1 (6 bases). CDR1 MNHGY and CDR2 SVAAGI come from the germline V gene. The CDR3 covers 12 residues. V gave up 11 bases and J gave up 0 bases, with 10 bases separating them. The CDR3 coding sequence is TGTGCCCTGGACAGAGCTAACTATGGCTACACCTTC. It translates to CALDRANYGYTF.

This clonotype has a handful of counts. The CDR3 nucleotides are TGTGCCAGCAGCTTAATGAAGGGCGGGGGCACCGGGGAGCTGTTTTTT. Translating it yields CASSLMKGGGTGELFF. The chain combines TRBV7-9 with TRBJ2-2; TRBD2 matches 7 bases. J gave up 4 bases and V 2 bases, and 7 bases lay outside the gene matches. The CDR3 loop spans 16 amino acids. Germline assignment: CDR1 SEHNR and CDR2 FQNEAQ (reference sequence).

This chain's CDR3 is CASRAPGDTQYF. The CDR3 nucleotides read TGTGCCAGCAGGGCACCGGGAGATACGCAGTATTTT. This chain links TRBV11-2 with TRBJ2-3; D remains unclear. With 6 bases removed from V and 5 bases from J, the gap between germline ends came to 9 bases. Germline CDR1 is SGHAT and CDR2 is FQNNGV. The CDR3 consists of 12 residues.

This clonotype came up many times. The chain is built from TRBV12-3 or TRBV12-4 and TRBJ1-6; a weak D match, TRBD1 (5 bases). V was cut by 2 bases and J by 9 bases, with 11 bases left in between. This CDR3 is 14 amino acids long. CDR3 sequence: CASSLSQGSSPLHF. The CDR3, as DNA: TGTGCCAGCAGTTTATCGCAGGGTAGTTCACCCCTCCACTTT.

The chain links TRBV5-4 to TRBJ2-5; no reliable D call. Germline loops: CDR1 SGHNT, CDR2 YYREEE (reference sequence). The CDR3 has 13 amino acids. Deletions cut 2 bases from V and 4 bases from J, with 9 bases between. The CDR3 loop reads CASSFPYRETQYF. As DNA, the CDR3 is TGTGCCAGCAGCTTCCCGTACCGAGAGACCCAGTACTTC.

This rearrangement joins TRBV7-9 to TRBJ2-1, with 7 bases matching TRBD2. Germline CDR1 SEHNR, CDR2 FQNEAQ (reference sequence). The CDR3 has 15 residues. The ends lost 5 bases at V and 7 bases at J; junction bases unmatched: 11. This CDR3 reads CASSRGVHWENEQFF. The CDR3 DNA reads as TGTGCCAGCAGCCGGGGGGTCCACTGGGAAAATGAGCAGTTCTTC.

This sequence joins TRBV7-9 and TRBJ2-1, with 11 nucleotides matching TRBD1. Germline CDR1 reads SEHNR; CDR2 reads FQNEAQ (reference sequence). The CDR3 extends over 14 amino acids. V shed 6 bases and J 6 bases; nucleotides not matched to a gene: 4. The CDR3 sequence: CASRAGTGGNEQFF. The CDR3 DNA is TGTGCCAGCAGGGCCGGGACAGGGGGCAATGAGCAGTTCTTC.

The chain employs TRBV5-6 and TRBJ2-6; D possibly uses TRBD1 or TRBD2 (5 bases each). Per the germline V gene, CDR1 is SGHDT and CDR2 is YYEEEE. This CDR3 has 15 residues. The V gene lost 2 bases and the J gene lost 2 bases, with 8 bases spanning the gap. The chain's CDR3 is CASSFLGPGANVLTF. DNA for the CDR3: TGTGCCAGCAGCTTTCTGGGACCTGGGGCCAACGTCCTGACTTTC.